A selection of T cell receptor beta chains follows, all from one sample in a study of beta chain features in type 1 diabetes. The assay was immunoSEQ multiplex PCR, and TCRdb's table has in-frame clones only and misses some. The sample lists around 400,000 clones; roughly 12% were seen once. Sequenced sample: naive CD4+ T cells from blood. The receptors originated from a man aged 18-30 years in good health. The CDR3 runs from the conserved cysteine through the conserved F or W. Each record gives: J gene, D gene, V gene, clone size, CDR3 protein, CDR3 DNA. A D gene is named only where the DNA matches it firmly. Expanded clones are given a class, and other clones once, few, many or no size at all.

j_call: TRBJ1-1
d_call: TRBD1
v_call: TRBV10-3
clone_size: .
cdr3_aa: CAISPGTGGGENTEAFF
cdr3_nt: TGTGCCATCAGTCCCGGGACAGGGGGCGGAGAGAACACTGAAGCTTTCTTT

j_call: TRBJ2-5
d_call: .
v_call: TRBV5-8
clone_size: .
cdr3_aa: CASSLHSYQETQYF
cdr3_nt: TGTGCCAGCAGCTTGCACAGCTACCAAGAGACCCAGTACTTC

j_call: TRBJ1-1
d_call: TRBD1
v_call: TRBV28
clone_size: .
cdr3_aa: CASSKQGAGTEAFF
cdr3_nt: TGTGCCAGCAGTAAACAGGGGGCAGGTACTGAAGCTTTCTTT

j_call: TRBJ1-1
d_call: .
v_call: TRBV5-1
clone_size: .
cdr3_aa: CASSTEGATEAFF
cdr3_nt: TGCGCCAGCAGCACTGAAGGAGCCACTGAAGCTTTCTTT

j_call: TRBJ1-6
d_call: TRBD1
v_call: TRBV27
clone_size: .
cdr3_aa: CASKNFRDRIIDSLHF
cdr3_nt: TGTGCCAGCAAAAACTTCAGGGACAGAATTATCGACTCCCTCCACTTT

j_call: TRBJ2-5
d_call: .
v_call: TRBV7-3
clone_size: .
cdr3_aa: CASSKTVQETQYF
cdr3_nt: TGTGCCAGCAGCAAGACAGTCCAAGAGACCCAGTACTTC

j_call: TRBJ2-3
d_call: .
v_call: TRBV13
clone_size: few
cdr3_aa: CASSANTDTQYF
cdr3_nt: TGTGCCAGCAGCGCTAACACAGATACGCAGTATTTT

j_call: TRBJ2-7
d_call: .
v_call: TRBV6-1
clone_size: .
cdr3_aa: CASSERGFRNEQYF
cdr3_nt: TGTGCCAGCAGTGAACGGGGGTTTCGGAACGAGCAGTACTTC

j_call: TRBJ2-1
d_call: .
v_call: TRBV6-5
clone_size: .
cdr3_aa: CASSYDERLEQFF
cdr3_nt: TGTGCCAGCAGTTACGACGAGAGGCTGGAGCAGTTCTTC

j_call: TRBJ1-5
d_call: .
v_call: TRBV2
clone_size: few
cdr3_aa: CASSAQGLSNQPQHF
cdr3_nt: TGTGCCAGCAGTGCCCAGGGGTTGTCCAATCAGCCCCAGCATTTT

j_call: TRBJ1-1
d_call: .
v_call: TRBV30
clone_size: .
cdr3_aa: CAWNDARGAEAFF
cdr3_nt: TGTGCCTGGAATGATGCCAGGGGTGCTGAAGCTTTCTTT

j_call: TRBJ2-7
d_call: TRBD2
v_call: TRBV5-4
clone_size: few
cdr3_aa: CASSFRLAGVFLEQYF
cdr3_nt: TGTGCCAGCAGCTTCCGACTAGCGGGAGTTTTCCTCGAGCAGTACTTC

j_call: TRBJ2-3
d_call: .
v_call: TRBV4-3
clone_size: .
cdr3_aa: CASSQLISTDTQYF
cdr3_nt: TGCGCCAGCAGCCAACTTATCAGCACAGATACGCAGTATTTT

j_call: TRBJ2-7
d_call: TRBD1
v_call: TRBV7-2
clone_size: .
cdr3_aa: CASSLGDRETYEQYF
cdr3_nt: TGTGCCAGCAGCTTAGGGGACAGGGAAACCTACGAGCAGTACTTC

j_call: TRBJ2-7
d_call: .
v_call: TRBV5-1
clone_size: few
cdr3_aa: CASSRGNTGEQYF
cdr3_nt: TGCGCCAGCAGCCGGGGGAACACGGGGGAGCAGTACTTC

j_call: TRBJ2-7
d_call: .
v_call: TRBV10-3
clone_size: .
cdr3_aa: CATTPRRGESYEQYF
cdr3_nt: TGTGCCACGACACCCCGTAGGGGCGAATCCTACGAGCAGTACTTC

j_call: TRBJ2-3
d_call: .
v_call: TRBV28
clone_size: .
cdr3_aa: CASSLFADPDTQYF
cdr3_nt: TGTGCCAGCAGTTTATTCGCAGATCCAGATACGCAGTATTTT

j_call: TRBJ2-3
d_call: .
v_call: TRBV2
clone_size: few
cdr3_aa: CASSESGHSTDTQYF
cdr3_nt: TGTGCCAGCAGTGAAAGTGGCCATAGCACAGATACGCAGTATTTT

j_call: TRBJ1-1
d_call: TRBD1
v_call: TRBV5-1
clone_size: few
cdr3_aa: CASSLGQGAEAFF
cdr3_nt: TGCGCCAGCAGCTTGGGACAGGGGGCTGAAGCTTTCTTT